Following are 24 T cell receptor beta chains from one sample sequenced in a study of shared clonotypes between healthy human individuals. Repertoires were generated with immunoSEQ multiplex PCR, while TCRdb's copy carries only in-frame clones and drops some. The sample lists 450,000 to 500,000 clones, 79% occurring once. Sequenced sample: PBMCs. Receptors were obtained from a woman in her thirties or forties in good health. Some clones in this sample may be carry-over from other donors' samples.

Worth noting for this clone: Other DNA sequences in this sample translate to the same CDR3. The chain uses TRBV19 and TRBJ1-5; D gene uncertain. Per germline, CDR1 LNHDA and CDR2 SQIVND (reference sequence). The CDR3 has 14 amino acids. The V end was cut by 1 base, the J end by 2 bases, with 6 bases between. CDR3 protein: CASSIVGGNQPQHF. CDR3 DNA: TGTGCCAGTAGTATAGTCGGGGGCAATCAGCCCCAGCATTTT. Based on the CDR3 plus reference TRBV19 and TRBJ1-5, the full variable domain is DGGITQSPKYLFRKEGQNVTLSCEQNLNHDAMYWYRQDPGQGLRLIYYSQIVNDFQKGDIAEGYSVSREKKESFPLTVTSAQKNPTAFYLCASSIVGGNQPQHFGDGTRLSIL.

This clone was counted once. The V call is TRBV30, the J call TRBJ2-7; D is unresolved. V lost 5 bases and J lost 0, with 8 bases in between. The CDR3 consists of 12 residues. CDR1 GTSNPN and CDR2 SVGIG come from the germline V gene (reference sequence). For the CDR3, the DNA is TGTGCCTGGGATCTGACCTCCTACGAGCAGTACTTC. It specifies CAWDLTSYEQYF.

This rearrangement joins TRBV7-2 to TRBJ2-7; tentatively, D is TRBD1 or TRBD2 (5 bases each). Per the germline V gene, CDR1 is SGHTA and CDR2 is FQGNSA. Trimming removed 6 bases at V and 6 bases at J, with 15 bases between. The length of the CDR3 is 13 residues. The CDR3 spells CASSLFRESEQYF. The CDR3 nucleotides read TGTGCCAGCAGTTTATTCAGGGAGAGCGAGCAGTACTTC.

This clone was recorded at least ten times. The chain employs TRBV11-1 and TRBJ2-7; D is ambiguous. This CDR3 contains 11 residues. Germline lookup yields CDR1 SGHAT and CDR2 FQDESV (reference sequence). The germline V and J ends were trimmed by 3 bases and 5 bases, with 5 bases remaining between them. This CDR3 reads CASSFGHEQYF. The CDR3 region has the DNA TGTGCCAGCAGCTTCGGCCACGAGCAGTACTTC.

This rearrangement joins TRBV5-1 to TRBJ1-2, with D perhaps matching TRBD1 (5 bases). The CDR3 runs 13 residues. Germline V gives CDR1 SGHRS, CDR2 YFSETQ. V shed 1 base and J shed 8 bases, with 12 bases lying between them. CDR3 sequence (DNA): TGCGCCAGCAGCTTGTGGCAGGGAGGCGGCTACACCTTC. This translates into CASSLWQGGGYTF.

This chain joins TRBV4-1 and TRBJ2-5, with D maybe TRBD2 (6 bases). The germline V gene has CDR1 MGHRA and CDR2 YSYEKL. With 4 bases removed from V and 4 bases from J, the gap between germline ends came to 16 bases. There are 15 residues in the CDR3. This chain's CDR3 is CASSLSVGRSETQYF. The DNA for the CDR3 is TGCGCCAGCAGCCTCTCGGTCGGGAGATCAGAGACCCAGTACTTC.

This clone was seen a handful of times. The rearrangement uses TRBV28 and TRBJ1-5, with a tentative D call TRBD1 (5 bases). Germline CDR1 and CDR2: MDHEN and SYDVKM. This CDR3 has 12 amino acids. V gave up 3 bases and J gave up 7 bases, with 7 bases separating them. This CDR3 is CASSFGGQPQHF. DNA for the CDR3: TGTGCCAGCAGTTTCGGGGGGCAGCCCCAGCATTTT.

This clone was observed at least ten times. This chain uses TRBV30 with TRBJ2-5; maybe TRBD2 (6 bases). V dropped 3 bases and J dropped 1 base, with 9 bases sitting between them. CDR1 and CDR2 (germline): GTSNPN, SVGIG (reference sequence). The CDR3 extends over 13 amino acids. The DNA for the CDR3 is TGTGCCTGGAGGCTGGGGGGCCAAGAGACCCAGTACTTC. It encodes CAWRLGGQETQYF.

This chain links TRBV28 with TRBJ2-1; D remains ambiguous. CDR1 is MDHEN and CDR2 is SYDVKM in the germline V gene. V dropped 8 bases and J dropped 8 bases, with 22 bases sitting between them. The CDR3 length is 15 residues. The CDR3 nucleotides are TGTGCCAGCCAATCGGGCGTCGCGGTTGCTTATGAGCAGTTCTTC. This translates into CASQSGVAVAYEQFF.

This chain links TRBV29-1 with TRBJ2-7; D not resolved. The CDR3 is 12 amino acids. The V end lost 6 bases, the J end lost 1 base, and 10 bases lay between the germline ends. The germline CDR1 and CDR2 sequences are SQVTM and ANQGSEA. CDR3 in amino acids: CSVSGPSYEQYF. CDR3 in DNA: TGCAGCGTATCGGGCCCTTCCTACGAGCAGTACTTC.

The CDR3 DNA follows: TGTGCCAGCAGCTTAGCTAGCGGAACCTACGAGCAGTACTTC. Its protein product is CASSLASGTYEQYF. This sequence joins TRBV5-4 and TRBJ2-7; 7 bases fit TRBD2. V shed 2 bases, J shed 2 bases, and the junction held 4 bases outside the gene matches. In germline, CDR1 is SGHNT, CDR2 YYREEE (reference sequence). This CDR3 spans 14 amino acids.

V is TRBV29-1 and J is TRBJ2-3; 10 bases are shared with TRBD2. This CDR3 is built from 18 residues. V lost 3 bases and J lost 5; bases outside the gene matches: 17. From germline, CDR1 is SQVTM and CDR2 ANQGSEA. CDR3 amino acids: CSVERPRGAGGPVDTQYF. In DNA form, the CDR3 reads TGCAGCGTTGAGAGACCACGAGGAGCGGGAGGGCCGGTAGATACGCAGTATTTT.

The chain recombines TRBV7-9 with TRBJ1-1; 7 bases map to TRBD1. The CDR3 has 13 residues. V shed 3 bases, J shed 9 bases, and the junction held 7 bases outside the gene matches. Germline-derived CDR1 and CDR2 are SEHNR and FQNEAQ (reference sequence). DNA of the CDR3: TGTGCCAGCAGCTTCTCAACAGGGGACAAAGCTTTCTTT. As protein: CASSFSTGDKAFF.

The rearrangement uses TRBV28 and TRBJ2-3; tentatively, D is TRBD1 (5 bases). Trimming left V 0 bases short and J 0 bases short, with 10 bases between. The germline CDR1 and CDR2 sequences are MDHEN and SYDVKM. The CDR3 totals 16 residues. CDR3 sequence: CASSLWTVSSTDTQYF. CDR3 DNA sequence: TGTGCCAGCAGTTTATGGACAGTGTCTAGCACAGATACGCAGTATTTT.

This chain connects TRBV29-1 to TRBJ2-5, with D possibly matching TRBD2 (5 bases). CDR1 is SQVTM, CDR2 ANQGSEA, per germline. V dropped 3 bases and J dropped 4 bases, with 12 bases sitting between them. CDR3 length: 13 amino acids. The CDR3 DNA is TGCAGCGTTGATCCAGGACGGGGAGAGACCCAGTACTTC. It yields the protein CSVDPGRGETQYF.

This chain joins TRBV9 and TRBJ2-7, with D tentatively TRBD1 or TRBD2 (7 bases each). From germline, CDR1 is SGDLS and CDR2 YYNGEE. Between the trimmed V and J ends, which lost 3 bases and 0 bases, there was a span of 10 bases. This CDR3 contains 14 residues. CDR3 DNA: TGTGCCAGCAGCGAGCGGGACAGCTCCTACGAGCAGTACTTC. Amino acid sequence: CASSERDSSYEQYF. Drawing the rest from reference TRBV9 and TRBJ2-7, the complete variable domain is DSGVTQTPKHLITATGQRVTLRCSPRSGDLSVYWYQQSLDQGLQFLIQYYNGEERAKGNILERFSAQQFPDLHSELNLSSLELGDSALYFCASSERDSSYEQYFGPGTRLTVT.

The gene calls are TRBV6-1 and TRBJ2-1, with TRBD2 matching 14 bases. V was pared by 8 bases and J by 9 bases, with 6 bases of the junction left unmatched. This CDR3 region has 14 residues. CDR1 and CDR2 from the germline V gene are MNHNS and SASEGT. In nucleotides, the CDR3 is TGTGCCAGCTCCGGGACTAGCGGGAGTGGTGAGCAGTTCTTC. Translation gives CASSGTSGSGEQFF.

CDR3 sequence: CASSPAGPGAYNEQFF. CDR3 DNA sequence: TGTGCCAGCTCACCTGCAGGTCCTGGCGCCTACAATGAGCAGTTCTTC. The J gene is TRBJ2-1, the V gene TRBV18; D gene unclear. Per the germline V gene, CDR1 is KGHSH and CDR2 is LQKENI. V lost 3 bases to trimming and J lost 2 bases, with 14 bases between them. The CDR3 runs 16 residues.

The chain has TRBV5-4 and TRBJ2-1, with a possible D match to TRBD2 (7 bases). CDR1 is SGHNT and CDR2 is YYREEE in the germline V gene (reference sequence). The CDR3 totals 14 residues. The V end lost 7 bases, the J end lost 3 bases, and 14 bases lay between the germline ends. Written as DNA, the CDR3 is TGTGCCAGCCGAGGGGGGGTTAGCTACAATGAGCAGTTCTTC. Translation gives CASRGGVSYNEQFF.

This clone was observed a handful of times. The V gene is TRBV27, the J gene TRBJ2-3; possibly TRBD1 or TRBD2 for D (5 bases each). V was clipped by 5 bases and J by 10 bases, with 19 bases between them. This CDR3 contains 14 residues. Germline values: CDR1 MNHEY, CDR2 SMNVEV (reference sequence). CDR3 DNA: TGTGCCAGCAGTCCCCGGGGCGCCCGCTTCGCGCAGTATTTT. Translation gives CASSPRGARFAQYF.

The V call is TRBV7-3, the J call TRBJ2-2; a weak D match, TRBD1 (5 bases). This CDR3 contains 13 residues. Per the germline V gene, CDR1 is SGHTA and CDR2 is FQGTGA. Trimming removed 1 base from V and 11 bases from J, with 11 bases in between. The CDR3 DNA is TGTGCCAGCAGCTTAAAGGGGCGCGGTGAGCTGTTTTTT. The encoded protein is CASSLKGRGELFF.

This clone was seen once. J is TRBJ2-1 and V is TRBV7-9; D may be TRBD2 (6 bases). Trimming removed 3 bases at V and 12 bases at J, with 18 bases between. This CDR3 spans 14 amino acids. Per germline, CDR1 SEHNR and CDR2 FQNEAQ (reference sequence). CDR3: CASSFDTGVERQFF. In nucleotides, the CDR3 is TGTGCCAGCAGCTTTGATACGGGAGTCGAACGGCAGTTCTTC.

The chain links TRBV21-1 to TRBJ2-1; TRBD2, the D gene given by the table, was not confirmed from the DNA. TRBV21-1 is listed as a pseudogene. The length of the CDR3 is 12 residues. The CDR3 loop is CANSARGDEQFF. The CDR3 DNA sequence: TGTGCCAACTCTGCCCGGGGTGATGAGCAGTTCTTC.

The CDR3 DNA follows: TGTGCCAGCAGCTTAATTGGGGGGAGCTCCTACAATGAGCAGTTCTTC. It encodes CASSLIGGSSYNEQFF. V gene TRBV5-4 combines with J gene TRBJ2-1; maybe TRBD2 (6 bases). Germline lookup yields CDR1 SGHNT and CDR2 YYREEE (reference sequence). Trimming took off 2 bases at V and 0 bases at J, with 12 bases between the two ends. This CDR3 comprises 16 residues.